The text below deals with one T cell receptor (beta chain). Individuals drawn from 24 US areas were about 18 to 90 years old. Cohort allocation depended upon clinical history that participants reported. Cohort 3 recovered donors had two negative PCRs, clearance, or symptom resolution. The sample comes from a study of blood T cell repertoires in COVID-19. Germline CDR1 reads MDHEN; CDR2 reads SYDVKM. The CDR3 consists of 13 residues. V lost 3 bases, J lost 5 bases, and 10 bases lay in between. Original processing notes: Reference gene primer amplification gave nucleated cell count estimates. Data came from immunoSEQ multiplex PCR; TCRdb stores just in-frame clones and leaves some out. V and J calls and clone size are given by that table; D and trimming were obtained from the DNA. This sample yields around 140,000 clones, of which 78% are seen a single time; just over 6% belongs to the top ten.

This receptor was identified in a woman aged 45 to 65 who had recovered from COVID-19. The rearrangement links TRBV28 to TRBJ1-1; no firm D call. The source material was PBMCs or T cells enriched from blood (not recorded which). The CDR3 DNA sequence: TGTGCCAGCAGTTTTCGGGGAGGAACTGAAGCTTTCTTT. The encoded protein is CASSFRGGTEAFF. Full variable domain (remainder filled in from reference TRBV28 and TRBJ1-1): DVKVTQSSRYLVKRTGEKVFLECVQDMDHENMFWYRQDPGLGLRLIYFSYDVKMKEKGDIPEGYSVSREKKERFSLILESASTNQTSMYLCASSFRGGTEAFFGQGTRLTVV.